Presented here are 3 T cell receptor beta chains from one specimen sequenced in a study of regulatory T cells in long-lasting Graves disease. Researchers made TCR beta libraries by using iRepertoire HTBI primers and running Arm-PCR on CDR3 regions. In TCRdb, the multiplex PCR reads were re-called with MiXCR into one record per CDR3 protein. The profile shows over 500,000 distinct CDR3 sequences, around 17% of them singletons. Regarding time point: newly diagnosed GD, antithyroid drugs for less than 3 months. Preparation of the TCR library used RNA extracted from PBMCs. These same data were also listed under a study on T cells in Graves' hyperthyroidism and ophthalmopathy.

The input for sequencing was peripheral blood mononuclear cells (PBMCs), taken at new diagnosis, from a patient treated with antithyroid drugs. The receptor set was obtained from a woman in her thirties with Graves disease.

The chain links TRBV10-1 to TRBJ2-2; 7 bases line up with TRBD1. The germline V gene encodes CDR1 WNHNN and CDR2 SYGVQD (reference sequence). Losses at the gene ends were 4 bases for V and 5 bases for J; bases not matched to a gene: 7. This CDR3 comprises 15 residues. The CDR3 nucleotides read TGCGCCAGCAGTGCCAACAGGGGTGGGACCGGGGAGCTGTTTTTT. Translation gives CASSANRGGTGELFF.

This clonotype showed up many times. The chain links TRBV28 to TRBJ2-7; 11 positions match TRBD2. V shed 7 bases, J shed 2 bases, and the junction held 7 bases outside the gene matches. The CDR3 runs 15 residues. Germline lookup yields CDR1 MDHEN and CDR2 SYDVKM. In DNA form, the CDR3 reads TGTGCCAGCATCCCAACTAGCGGGAGCCCCTACGAGCAGTACTTC. Amino acids: CASIPTSGSPYEQYF.

The chain employs TRBV29-1 and TRBJ2-3, with 8 nucleotides matching TRBD1. Germline V gives CDR1 SQVTM, CDR2 ANQGSEA. CDR3 size: 9 residues. CDR3 in amino acids: CSGDRRGYF. Written as DNA, the CDR3 is TGCAGTGGGGACAGGCGAGGATATTTT.